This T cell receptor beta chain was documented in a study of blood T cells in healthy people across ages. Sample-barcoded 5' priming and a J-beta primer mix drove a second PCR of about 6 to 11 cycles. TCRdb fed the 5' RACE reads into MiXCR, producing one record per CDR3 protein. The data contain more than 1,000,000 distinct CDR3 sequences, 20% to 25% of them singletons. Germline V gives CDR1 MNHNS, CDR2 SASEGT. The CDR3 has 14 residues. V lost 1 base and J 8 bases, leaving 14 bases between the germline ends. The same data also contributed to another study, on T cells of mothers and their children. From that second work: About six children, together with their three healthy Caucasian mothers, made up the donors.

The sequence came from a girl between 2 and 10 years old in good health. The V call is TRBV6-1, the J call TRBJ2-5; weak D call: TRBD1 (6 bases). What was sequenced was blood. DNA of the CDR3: TGTGCCAGCAGTGAAGGGAGAAGCAGGGGAACCCAGTACTTC. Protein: CASSEGRSRGTQYF.